Each of the 25 T cell receptor beta chains below was sequenced from the same sample in a study of identical twins. TCRdb reprocessed the 5' RACE reads with MiXCR, giving one entry per CDR3 protein. The sample contains 350,000 to 450,000 distinct CDR3 sequences, roughly 18% of which appear only once. The sample comprised naive T cells sorted from blood. All receptors come from a middle-aged man in good health.

This sequence joins TRBV6-2 or TRBV6-3 and TRBJ1-2; D not certain. Germline-derived CDR1 and CDR2 are MNHEY and SVGEGT. The CDR3 contains 11 residues. V was trimmed by 6 bases and J by 5 bases, leaving 7 bases between them. CDR3 in amino acids: CASSETYGYTF. The CDR3 DNA sequence: TGTGCCAGCAGCGAGACGTATGGCTACACCTTC.

This clonotype was detected only a few times. DNA for the CDR3: TGTGCCAGCAGTTTTAAGGGCTACGAGCAGTACTTC. It encodes CASSFKGYEQYF. The chain has TRBV28 and TRBJ2-7; no definite D call. Trimming took 3 bases from V and 3 from J, leaving 6 bases between them. Germline CDR1 is MDHEN and CDR2 is SYDVKM. The CDR3 totals 12 residues.

This clonotype appeared a few times. This chain uses TRBV9 with TRBJ1-2; weak D call: TRBD1 (5 bases). CDR3 length equals 13 residues. The germline CDR1 and CDR2 sequences are SGDLS and YYNGEE. V dropped 0 bases and J dropped 7 bases, with 10 bases sitting between them. CDR3 residues: CASSVAQGGGYTF. The CDR3 DNA follows: TGTGCCAGCAGCGTAGCGCAGGGCGGTGGCTACACCTTC.

This clonotype has more than one count but fewer than ten. V is TRBV5-1 and J is TRBJ2-7, with 8 bases fitting TRBD2. With V trimmed by 4 bases and J by 4 bases, 7 bases remained unmatched. CDR1 and CDR2 from the germline V gene are SGHRS and YFSETQ. This CDR3 contains 14 residues. The CDR3 sequence is CASSPGGAGYEQYF. The DNA for the CDR3 is TGCGCCAGCAGCCCGGGGGGGGCTGGGTACGAGCAGTACTTC.

This clonotype was recorded a few times. This chain uses TRBV2 with TRBJ1-2; D unresolved. The CDR3 has 11 residues. Germline V gene data show CDR1 as SNHLY and CDR2 as FYNNEI. V lost 8 bases to trimming and J lost 8 bases, with 12 bases between them. CDR3 DNA: TGTGCCAGCTCCCAGATAGGGGGCTACACCTTC. Translated, it gives CASSQIGGYTF.

The V call is TRBV20-1, the J call TRBJ2-7, with 7 bases fitting TRBD2. The CDR3 length is 15 residues. The junction had 9 bases not matched to a gene; V was cut back by 1 base and J by 3 bases. The germline V gene encodes CDR1 DFQATT and CDR2 SNEGSKA (reference sequence). Here the CDR3 reads CSARGGGSTRYEQYF. The DNA for the CDR3 is TGCAGTGCTAGAGGGGGCGGGAGTACTCGCTACGAGCAGTACTTC.

The J gene is TRBJ1-1, the V gene TRBV6-1; TRBD1 matches 12 bases. The trim removed 6 bases at V and 3 bases at J, leaving 11 bases unmatched. CDR3 length: 17 residues. Germline V gene data show CDR1 as MNHNS and CDR2 as SASEGT. The CDR3: CASRRNIGTGGHTEAFF. Here the CDR3 DNA reads TGTGCCAGCAGACGAAACATTGGGACAGGGGGCCACACTGAAGCTTTCTTT.

This clonotype turned up a few times. J is TRBJ2-5 and V is TRBV7-2; D is tentatively TRBD1 or TRBD2 (5 bases each). The germline gives CDR1 SGHTA, CDR2 FQGNSA. Trimming removed 2 bases at V and 5 bases at J, with 9 bases between. This CDR3 is 13 amino acids long. In DNA form, the CDR3 reads TGTGCCAGCAGCTTAACGTGGGGGGAGACCCAGTACTTC. Residues: CASSLTWGETQYF.

There are many counts of this clonotype. The J gene is TRBJ2-1, the V gene TRBV20-1, with D uncertain. The V gene's germline CDR1 is DFQATT and CDR2 SNEGSKA (reference sequence). The CDR3 length is 11 residues. The V gene lost 1 base and the J gene lost 9 bases, with 7 bases spanning the gap. The CDR3 protein is CSARGNGEQFF. CDR3 DNA: TGCAGTGCTAGAGGGAACGGTGAGCAGTTCTTC.

The rearrangement links TRBV20-1 to TRBJ2-1; 10 bases map to TRBD1. J gave up 8 bases and V 3 bases, and 4 bases lay outside the gene matches. The length of the CDR3 is 13 residues. The germline V gene encodes CDR1 DFQATT and CDR2 SNEGSKA (reference sequence). CDR3 DNA sequence: TGCAGTGCTAGCCGGGACAGGGGAGATGAGCAGTTCTTC. It codes for CSASRDRGDEQFF.

The chain employs TRBV12-3 or TRBV12-4 and TRBJ2-7, with D perhaps matching TRBD1 or TRBD2 (5 bases each). There are 13 residues in the CDR3. V gave up 6 bases and J gave up 2 bases, with 11 bases separating them. The chain's CDR3 is CASSRDGPYEQYF. The CDR3 DNA is TGTGCCAGCAGCAGGGACGGGCCCTACGAGCAGTACTTC.

The table lists this clonotype with a few counts. The chain uses TRBV6-5 and TRBJ1-5; 12 bases align to TRBD1. From germline, CDR1 is MNHEY and CDR2 SVGAGI. The V and J ends lost 0 bases and 3 bases, in that order; junction bases with no gene match: 9. The CDR3 has 19 amino acids. The CDR3 region is CASSYSGQGAGGANQPQHF. The CDR3 bases are TGTGCCAGCAGTTACTCGGGACAGGGGGCCGGTGGGGCCAATCAGCCCCAGCATTTT.

Many counts were recorded for this clonotype. The V and J genes are TRBV7-3 and TRBJ2-2; D might be TRBD1 or TRBD2, each matching 6 bases. V was shortened by 2 bases and J by 5 bases, with 18 bases between the two germline ends. The V gene's germline CDR1 is SGHTA and CDR2 FQGTGA. This CDR3 contains 17 residues. The CDR3 sequence: CASSLGGSGAGTGELFF. DNA of the CDR3: TGTGCCAGCAGCTTAGGAGGATCGGGGGCAGGAACCGGGGAGCTGTTTTTT.

There are many counts of this clonotype. The V and J genes are TRBV20-1 and TRBJ2-7; TRBD2 matches 12 bases. This CDR3 spans 15 amino acids. Germline V gene data show CDR1 as DFQATT and CDR2 as SNEGSKA (reference sequence). The V gene end was trimmed by 4 bases and the J gene end by 3 bases; junction bases not matched to a gene: 7. The CDR3 here is CSAKSSGRALYEQYF. The DNA of the CDR3 is TGCAGTGCTAAATCTAGCGGGAGGGCCCTCTACGAGCAGTACTTC.

This clonotype was counted many times. The J gene is TRBJ2-3, the V gene TRBV12-3 or TRBV12-4, with D possibly TRBD1 on 5 matching bases. The CDR3 is 12 amino acids. Between the trimmed V and J ends, which lost 6 bases and 5 bases, there was a span of 9 bases. The CDR3 DNA reads as TGTGCCAGCAGGGGGCGAGGAGATACGCAGTATTTT. Protein: CASRGRGDTQYF.

This clonotype was observed many times. The rearrangement uses TRBV20-1 and TRBJ2-1; no reliable D call. Per the germline V gene, CDR1 is DFQATT and CDR2 is SNEGSKA (reference sequence). V was cut by 3 bases and J by 0 bases, with 12 bases left in between. This CDR3 spans 15 amino acids. CDR3 loop: CSARSHPNSYNEQFF. The CDR3 DNA follows: TGCAGTGCTAGGTCGCACCCCAACTCCTACAATGAGCAGTTCTTC.

The V gene is TRBV28, the J gene TRBJ2-7, with a weak D call TRBD1 (6 bases). The CDR3 consists of 15 residues. CDR1 is MDHEN and CDR2 is SYDVKM in the germline V gene. V was pared by 5 bases and J by 0 bases, with 14 bases between. As DNA, the CDR3 is TGTGCCAGCAGTCCCGGGACACGTATCTCCTACGAGCAGTACTTC. Its translation is CASSPGTRISYEQYF.

This rearrangement joins TRBV6-5 to TRBJ1-1; D possibly corresponds to TRBD1 (5 bases). CDR1 and CDR2 from the germline V gene are MNHEY and SVGAGI. V was shortened by 4 bases and J by 6 bases, with 18 bases between the two germline ends. The CDR3 is 15 amino acids. The CDR3: CASSWDFLNSAEAFF. CDR3 sequence (DNA): TGTGCCAGCAGTTGGGACTTTTTGAACAGCGCTGAAGCTTTCTTT.

This clonotype was detected many times. V gene TRBV20-1 combines with J gene TRBJ1-4, with D perhaps TRBD1 (6 bases). The CDR3 contains 15 residues. Germline V CDR1 and CDR2: DFQATT, SNEGSKA (reference sequence). The V and J ends lost 3 bases and 3 bases respectively, with 14 bases between them. In nucleotides, the CDR3 is TGCAGTGCTAGTTGGGCAGGGGATTCTAATGAAAAACTGTTTTTT. Translation: CSASWAGDSNEKLFF.

This clonotype was recorded many times. The CDR3 DNA reads as TGCAGCGTTGAAGATCCCGGACAGATACAAGAGACCCAGTACTTC. The encoded protein is CSVEDPGQIQETQYF. The chain employs TRBV29-1 and TRBJ2-5, with D perhaps matching TRBD1 (6 bases). The CDR3 extends over 15 amino acids. V lost 0 bases and J 2 bases, leaving 13 bases between the germline ends. Germline-derived CDR1 and CDR2 are SQVTM and ANQGSEA.

In this sample, this clonotype turned up a few times. This sequence joins TRBV6-1 and TRBJ1-1; tentatively, D is TRBD1 (5 bases). CDR1 MNHNS and CDR2 SASEGT come from the germline V gene. V lost 5 bases and J 0 bases, leaving 13 bases between the germline ends. CDR3 length equals 15 residues. This CDR3 is CASSPRERVNTEAFF. The CDR3 DNA reads TGTGCCAGCAGTCCCAGGGAACGGGTGAACACTGAAGCTTTCTTT.

This clonotype showed up just a few times. The chain is built from TRBV2 and TRBJ2-5; D ambiguous. The V end was cut by 3 bases, the J end by 5 bases, with 10 bases between. Germline CDR1 reads SNHLY; CDR2 reads FYNNEI. This CDR3 contains 13 residues. CDR3: CASSDFPGETQYF. The DNA for the CDR3 is TGTGCCAGCAGTGATTTCCCTGGGGAGACCCAGTACTTC.

The genes are TRBV24-1 and TRBJ2-3; D remains unclear. The V gene lost 5 bases and the J gene lost 2 bases, with 16 bases spanning the gap. Per the germline V gene, CDR1 is KGHDR and CDR2 is SFDVKD. The CDR3 covers 16 residues. The CDR3 region is CATSGVGGAATDTQYF. The CDR3 DNA follows: TGTGCCACCAGTGGGGTTGGCGGAGCCGCCACAGATACGCAGTATTTT.

This chain joins TRBV28 and TRBJ2-3; TRBD2 matches at 10 bases. The junction had 4 bases not matched to a gene; V was cut back by 6 bases and J by 4 bases. The CDR3 totals 14 residues. Germline V lookup: CDR1 MDHEN, CDR2 SYDVKM. Written as DNA, the CDR3 is TGTGCCAGCAGCAATAGCGGGAGGTCAGATACGCAGTATTTT. It codes for CASSNSGRSDTQYF.

This clonotype was found a few times. V gene TRBV7-6 combines with J gene TRBJ1-2; no clear D gene. V was pared by 0 bases and J by 4 bases, with 12 bases between. CDR1 SGHVS and CDR2 FNYEAQ come from the germline V gene. This CDR3 contains 15 residues. CDR3: CASSLAEGPSYGYTF. CDR3 sequence (DNA): TGTGCCAGCAGCTTAGCGGAGGGCCCTTCCTATGGCTACACCTTC.